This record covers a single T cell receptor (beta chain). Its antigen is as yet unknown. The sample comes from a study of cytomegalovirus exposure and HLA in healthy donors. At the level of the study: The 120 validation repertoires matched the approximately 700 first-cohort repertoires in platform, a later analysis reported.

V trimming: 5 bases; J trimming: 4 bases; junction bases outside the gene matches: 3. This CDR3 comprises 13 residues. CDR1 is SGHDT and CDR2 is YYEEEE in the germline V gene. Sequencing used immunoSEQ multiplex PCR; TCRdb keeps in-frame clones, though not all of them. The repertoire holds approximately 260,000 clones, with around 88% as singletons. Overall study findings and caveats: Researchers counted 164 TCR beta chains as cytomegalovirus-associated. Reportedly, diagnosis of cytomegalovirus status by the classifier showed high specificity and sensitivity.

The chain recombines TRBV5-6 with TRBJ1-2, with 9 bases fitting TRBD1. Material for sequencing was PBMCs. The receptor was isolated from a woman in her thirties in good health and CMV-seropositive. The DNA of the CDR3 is TGTGCCAGCAGACAGGGGGCATTCTATGGCTACACCTTC. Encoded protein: CASRQGAFYGYTF.